Shown below are 27 T cell receptor beta chains from a single sample sequenced in a study of blood T cell repertoires in COVID-19. Assay used: immunoSEQ multiplex PCR; TCRdb lists only in-frame clones, some missing. The repertoire holds 100,000 to 150,000 clones, with around 89% as singletons. Sequenced input: peripheral blood. The source is a man aged 50-59 years with acute or convalescent COVID-19.

This clone showed up just once. The gene calls are TRBV19 and TRBJ2-7; 7 bases agree with TRBD1. The CDR3 contains 13 residues. Losses at the gene ends were 5 bases for V and 3 bases for J; bases not matched to a gene: 4. Per the germline V gene, CDR1 is LNHDA and CDR2 is SQIVND (reference sequence). CDR3 DNA: TGTGCCAGTAGTCGACAGGGTGGCTACGAGCAGTACTTC. Its translation: CASSRQGGYEQYF.

V gene TRBV28 combines with J gene TRBJ1-2, with 7 positions matching TRBD1. The V segment lost 4 bases and the J segment 8 bases; nucleotides outside the gene matches: 7. The CDR3 covers 13 residues. CDR1 MDHEN and CDR2 SYDVKM come from the germline V gene. The CDR3 nucleotides are TGTGCCAGCAGTTCCAGGGGGGCCAAAGGCTACACCTTC. It yields the protein CASSSRGAKGYTF.

The V and J genes are TRBV2 and TRBJ1-1; D is perhaps TRBD1 (5 bases). V shed 11 bases and J shed 3 bases, with 10 bases lying between them. The germline V gene has CDR1 SNHLY and CDR2 FYNNEI. This CDR3 contains 11 residues. The CDR3 reads CAGGVYTEAFF. The DNA of the CDR3 is TGTGCCGGAGGGGTTTACACTGAAGCTTTCTTT.

This chain connects TRBV5-1 to TRBJ2-1; D possibly corresponds to TRBD1 (6 bases). The CDR3 contains 15 residues. Trimming removed 0 bases at V and 6 bases at J, with 13 bases between. CDR1 and CDR2 (germline): SGHRS, YFSETQ. The CDR3 nucleotides are TGCGCCAGCAGCTTGGGATTGGGCAGGGGCAATGAGCAGTTCTTC. Encoded protein: CASSLGLGRGNEQFF.

The rearrangement links TRBV5-6 to TRBJ1-2, with D perhaps TRBD1 (6 bases). The V end lost 0 bases, the J end lost 9 bases, and 12 bases lay between the germline ends. The CDR3 is 13 residues long. Looked up from germline, CDR1 is SGHDT and CDR2 is YYEEEE. CDR3 bases: TGTGCCAGCAGCTTGGGACAGGTGAGGAGCTACACCTTC. Translation gives CASSLGQVRSYTF.

The genes are TRBV7-9 and TRBJ1-3, with TRBD1 matching 9 bases. Per germline, CDR1 SEHNR and CDR2 FQNEAQ (reference sequence). Trimming removed 6 bases from V and 1 base from J; junction bases left unmatched: 7. This CDR3 is built from 16 residues. CDR3 amino acids: CASRRGQGLSGNTIYF. The CDR3 DNA reads as TGTGCCAGCAGGCGGGGACAGGGACTATCTGGAAACACCATATATTTT.

V gene TRBV5-5 combines with J gene TRBJ1-2, with D perhaps matching TRBD1 (6 bases). The CDR3 has 15 residues. Trimming stripped 0 bases from V and 0 bases from J, with 9 bases between. Germline V gives CDR1 SGHKS, CDR2 YYEKEE (reference sequence). DNA of the CDR3: TGTGCCAGCAGCTTGGGACAGGAGACTAACTATGGCTACACCTTC. Its protein product is CASSLGQETNYGYTF.

This clone has a single count. This chain uses TRBV15 with TRBJ1-4, with D possibly matching TRBD1 (5 bases). This CDR3 is 14 amino acids long. Germline V CDR1 and CDR2: LNHNV, YYDKDF (reference sequence). The germline V and J ends were trimmed by 1 base and 8 bases, with 11 bases remaining between them. CDR3 region: CATSRARVGEKLFF. The CDR3 DNA follows: TGTGCCACCAGCAGAGCCAGGGTAGGCGAAAAACTGTTTTTT. Full variable domain (rest looked up from reference TRBV15 and TRBJ1-4): DAMVIQNPRYQVTQFGKPVTLSCSQTLNHNVMYWYQQKSSQAPKLLFHYYDKDFNNEADTPDNFQSRRPNTSFCFLDIRSPGLGDTAMYLCATSRARVGEKLFFGSGTQLSVL.

This chain connects TRBV28 to TRBJ2-5; 9 nucleotides agree with TRBD1. The germline V gene has CDR1 MDHEN and CDR2 SYDVKM. The V segment lost 2 bases and the J segment 4 bases; nucleotides outside the gene matches: 5. This CDR3 contains 15 residues. CDR3 coding DNA: TGTGCCAGCAGTTTAACATTGGACAGGGGAGAGACCCAGTACTTC. Protein sequence: CASSLTLDRGETQYF.

This clone was seen only once. The chain uses TRBV7-8 and TRBJ1-4; 12 nucleotides agree with TRBD1. Germline V gives CDR1 SGHVS, CDR2 FQNEAQ. J was trimmed by 6 bases and V by 4 bases; bases with no gene match: 3. CDR3 length: 15 residues. The CDR3: CASSWGTGGDEKLFF. The CDR3 coding sequence is TGTGCCAGCAGCTGGGGGACAGGGGGCGATGAAAAACTGTTTTTT.

This chain connects TRBV7-6 to TRBJ2-5, with TRBD2 matching over 11 bases. V was clipped by 2 bases and J by 2 bases; unmatched bases: 16. Per germline, CDR1 SGHVS and CDR2 FNYEAQ. The CDR3 has 20 residues. The CDR3 nucleotides read TGTGCCAGCAGCTTAAGCCCCCCCGGGGCGCTAGCGGGGGGACAAGAGACCCAGTACTTC. Translation: CASSLSPPGALAGGQETQYF.

V and J are TRBV6-5 and TRBJ2-5, with TRBD2 matching over 7 bases. Germline CDR1 and CDR2: MNHEY and SVGAGI. Trimming removed 7 bases from V and 6 bases from J; junction bases left unmatched: 11. The CDR3 length is 14 residues. CDR3 DNA sequence: TGTGCCAGCACCTCGACACGGGGGGTCAAGACCCAGTACTTC. Translating gives CASTSTRGVKTQYF.

This chain connects TRBV27 to TRBJ2-2, with D possibly matching TRBD1 (6 bases). V lost 6 bases to trimming and J lost 1 base, with 12 bases between them. CDR3 length equals 15 residues. Per the germline V gene, CDR1 is MNHEY and CDR2 is SMNVEV (reference sequence). CDR3 sequence (DNA): TGTGCCAGCAGCAGCTTGGGACAGAACACCGGGGAGCTGTTTTTT. It yields the protein CASSSLGQNTGELFF.

The chain joins TRBV7-2 to TRBJ2-7; D ambiguous. CDR1 and CDR2 (germline): SGHTA, FQGNSA. The CDR3 has 13 amino acids. Deletions cut 8 bases from V and 5 bases from J, with 16 bases between. The CDR3 coding sequence is TGTGCCAGCTCCCATTCATGGCGGAACGAGCAGTACTTC. Protein: CASSHSWRNEQYF.

The chain joins TRBV6-6 to TRBJ2-5; 9 bases agree with TRBD2. The CDR3 spans 13 residues. Germline CDR1 is MNHNY and CDR2 is SVGAGI (reference sequence). V dropped 10 bases and J dropped 5; count of bases not matched to a gene: 8. The CDR3 region has the DNA TGTGCCACCCTGAAGAGCGGGGGGGAGACCCAGTACTTC. Its translation: CATLKSGGETQYF.

The rearrangement links TRBV27 to TRBJ1-1; D is possibly TRBD1 (5 bases). V lost 2 bases and J 3 bases, leaving 10 bases between the germline ends. The CDR3 length is 14 residues. Germline CDR1 reads MNHEY; CDR2 reads SMNVEV (reference sequence). CDR3 nucleotides: TGTGCCAGCAGTTTAAGGGGATTGTACACTGAAGCTTTCTTT. Its translation is CASSLRGLYTEAFF.

This clone has only one observation. The rearrangement joins TRBV5-1 to TRBJ1-1, with D unresolved. Trimming removed 9 bases from V and 1 base from J, with 10 bases in between. The CDR3 covers 12 residues. CDR1 and CDR2 from the germline V gene are SGHRS and YFSETQ. CDR3 nucleotides: TGCGCCACTCGAGAGGGGAACACTGAAGCTTTCTTT. Its translation is CATREGNTEAFF.

As DNA, the CDR3 is TGTGCCAGCAGCCAAGGGAAGGGGGCTCGGACTGAAGCTTTCTTT. Translation: CASSQGKGARTEAFF. The rearrangement uses TRBV3-1 (or the pseudogene TRBV3-2) and TRBJ1-1; the match to TRBD1 covers 7 bases. The CDR3 runs to 15 residues. Trimming cost V 1 base and J 5 bases; bases outside gene matches: 7. CDR1 is LGHDT, CDR2 YNNKEL, per germline (reference sequence).

CDR3 DNA: TGTGCCAGTAGGGGGGGTCACTACGAGCAGTACTTC. Translation gives CASRGGHYEQYF. The chain carries TRBV19 and TRBJ2-7; possibly TRBD2 for D (6 bases). The germline V gene has CDR1 LNHDA and CDR2 SQIVND (reference sequence). The CDR3 contains 12 residues. The V end was cut by 6 bases, the J end by 3 bases, with 9 bases between.

The chain employs TRBV7-2 and TRBJ1-4; a possible D gene is TRBD1 (5 bases). Germline V lookup: CDR1 SGHTA, CDR2 FQGNSA. There are 15 residues in the CDR3. The ends were cut back, 0 bases at V and 8 bases at J, with 13 bases in the middle. The CDR3 nucleotides read TGTGCCAGCAGCTTAGCCGCCAGGGTAGGAGAAAAACTGTTTTTT. This gives the protein CASSLAARVGEKLFF.

There are a few counts of this clone. The genes are TRBV15 and TRBJ2-1; D might be TRBD1 (7 bases). The CDR3 totals 16 residues. Germline V gene data show CDR1 as LNHNV and CDR2 as YYDKDF (reference sequence). The V end was cut by 8 bases, the J end by 5 bases, with 22 bases between. CDR3 protein: CATQHRQGGLDNEQFF. CDR3 DNA: TGTGCCACCCAGCATAGGCAGGGGGGCCTCGACAATGAGCAGTTCTTC.

The chain employs TRBV2 and TRBJ2-1; 10 positions match TRBD2. CDR3 size: 14 residues. V gave up 9 bases and J gave up 8 bases; unmatched junction bases: 10. Per the germline V gene, CDR1 is SNHLY and CDR2 is FYNNEI. The CDR3 nucleotides read TGTGCCAGTAAGAGCGGGAGGGGCCTGGATGAGCAGTTCTTC. This encodes CASKSGRGLDEQFF.

This rearrangement joins TRBV9 to TRBJ2-1; D uncertain. The CDR3 is 14 amino acids. Trimming left V 3 bases short and J 7 bases short, with 14 bases between. Germline V gene lookup returns CDR1 SGDLS and CDR2 YYNGEE. CDR3 sequence reads: CASSERVGTNEQFF. In nucleotides, the CDR3 is TGTGCCAGCAGCGAACGGGTTGGTACTAATGAGCAGTTCTTC.

The chain carries TRBV12-3 or TRBV12-4 and TRBJ1-5, with D possibly being TRBD1 (5 bases). The V end was cut by 4 bases, the J end by 6 bases, with 7 bases between. This CDR3 region has 12 residues. CDR3 sequence reads: CASSSGPQPQHF. The CDR3 bases are TGTGCCAGCAGTTCAGGGCCTCAGCCCCAGCATTTT.

This chain uses TRBV5-1 with TRBJ2-7; 9 bases are shared with TRBD1. V gave up 2 bases and J gave up 2 bases; unmatched junction bases: 5. CDR3 length equals 15 residues. Germline V gene sequence: CDR1 SGHRS, CDR2 YFSETQ. CDR3 protein: CASSLGGQGTYEQYF. As DNA, the CDR3 is TGCGCCAGCAGCTTAGGAGGACAGGGGACCTACGAGCAGTACTTC.

The chain links TRBV2 to TRBJ1-1; a weak D match, TRBD1 (6 bases). Germline CDR1 is SNHLY and CDR2 is FYNNEI. V was cut by 2 bases and J by 2 bases, with 9 bases left in between. The CDR3 contains 14 residues. The CDR3 is CASSETGHNTEAFF. DNA of the CDR3: TGTGCCAGCAGTGAAACAGGGCACAACACTGAAGCTTTCTTT.

This rearrangement joins TRBV11-2 to TRBJ1-2; tentatively, D is TRBD1 (5 bases). This CDR3 region has 15 residues. Germline V gives CDR1 SGHAT, CDR2 FQNNGV. Trimming stripped 2 bases from V and 5 bases from J, with 15 bases between. The CDR3 DNA follows: TGTGCCAGCAGCTTAAGTCCCGGGGGGAGGTATGGCTACACCTTC. It specifies CASSLSPGGRYGYTF.